These T cell receptor beta chains were read from a single sample in a study of early T cells in non-severe SARS-CoV-2 infection. TCRdb re-derived calls from the 5' RACE reads in MiXCR, one entry per CDR3 protein. The table lists over 60,000 distinct CDR3 sequences, roughly 9.5% of them singletons. The sequencing sample was made of whole blood. These TCRs come from an adult who was a healthcare worker with PCR-confirmed SARS-CoV-2 infection or an uninfected control (not recorded which). Each CDR3 is given with its conserved first and last residue. Each record gives: CDR3 protein, J gene, V gene.

CASSLRLDSYEQYF TRBJ2-7 TRBV27
CASSVGPAYEQYF TRBJ2-7 TRBV9
CASSLVSVSYNEQFF TRBJ2-1 TRBV5-1
CATGSGDANTGELFF TRBJ2-2 TRBV24-1
CASSPYQGESYTF TRBJ1-2 TRBV6-6
CASSPQGQGGQLDGYTF TRBJ1-2 TRBV11-2
CASRAGTTDTQYF TRBJ2-3 TRBV12-3/TRBV12-4
CASSLDWAGEQFF TRBJ2-1 TRBV11-3
CASSPEGGGVFSSYNEQFF TRBJ2-1 TRBV19
CASSDRHSEKLFF TRBJ1-4 TRBV18
CSVIGQEGTEAFF TRBJ1-1 TRBV29-1
CASSLEGQTYGYTF TRBJ1-2 TRBV5-1
CASSQDLGYYEQYF TRBJ2-7 TRBV4-2
CASSSLQGLYGYTF TRBJ1-2 TRBV7-2
CATSDPFWRELFF TRBJ2-2 TRBV24-1
CASTRLSDEQFF TRBJ2-1 TRBV6-1
CSVTSGFRGGYNEQFF TRBJ2-1 TRBV29-1
CASSQQGFLTDTQYF TRBJ2-3 TRBV4-3
CASSSGLGAGYEQYF TRBJ2-7 TRBV5-4
CASSYKRGQGSYEQYF TRBJ2-7 TRBV6-2/TRBV6-3
CASSELAGYTQYF TRBJ2-3 TRBV2
CASSSPRASGRVGTDTQYF TRBJ2-3 TRBV7-2
CSARDVTGGNNSPLHF TRBJ1-6 TRBV20-1
CASSVGFYGYTF TRBJ1-2 TRBV2
CASSQDRELGPLHF TRBJ1-6 TRBV6-5
CSVVDSNYGYTF TRBJ1-2 TRBV20-1
CASSIRASWDSENTEAFF TRBJ1-1 TRBV7-8
CASSPRKLAGTTDTQYF TRBJ2-3 TRBV18
CASSSNRDIADTQYF TRBJ2-3 TRBV7-2
CASSLTGGGINEKLFF TRBJ1-4 TRBV5-1
CASQGLGANVLTF TRBJ2-6 TRBV3-1
CASSAEQGWDTQYF TRBJ2-3 TRBV9
CATSDWGLAGSNTGELFF TRBJ2-2 TRBV24-1
CASSLFVGGYGYTF TRBJ1-2 TRBV5-1
CASSMTGPYQPQHF TRBJ1-5 TRBV19
CASTDRVTEAFF TRBJ1-1 TRBV6-5
CASSDGREQFF TRBJ2-1 TRBV6-2/TRBV6-3
CASRRPGTSGRRTGELFF TRBJ2-2 TRBV11-2
CASSYRSGAVTDTQYF TRBJ2-3 TRBV6-5
CSALTGRGDTEAFF TRBJ1-1 TRBV29-1
CASSLDGMSSYEQYF TRBJ2-7 TRBV7-2
CASSYNGLGTGELFF TRBJ2-2 TRBV6-6
CSVRANYGYTF TRBJ1-2 TRBV29-1
CASSQGNLSGGSSETQYF TRBJ2-5 TRBV6-1
CASSLLGTGELFF TRBJ2-2 TRBV12-3/TRBV12-4
CSVAQDLNYGYTF TRBJ1-2 TRBV29-1
CASSYPTSGKMDEQYF TRBJ2-7 TRBV6-6
CAWSMKSSGNTIYF TRBJ1-3 TRBV30
CASSYSPGTSTDTQYF TRBJ2-3 TRBV6-5
CASSPDRDNEQYF TRBJ2-7 TRBV11-2
CASSLKQGGHEQYF TRBJ2-7 TRBV12-3/TRBV12-4
CSARDAAQGEKLFF TRBJ1-4 TRBV20-1
CASSETGINTEAFF TRBJ1-1 TRBV10-2
CAWNDPPSTEAFF TRBJ1-1 TRBV30